This TCR beta chain was retrieved from a study of T cell responses to AZD1222 COVID-19 vaccine. Study-wide background: It was second doses at about 4 or about 12 weeks that were pooled. Whole-study findings and limits: White British people made up most donors, females outnumbered males, and clonal diversity was possibly underestimated. Of spike-specific TCRs, nearly half reportedly target regions left unmutated in variants. Two AZD1222 doses significantly raised spike-specific TCR breadth and depth over controls.

Concerning this clone itself: Antigen: not known.

The CDR3 totals 15 residues. The V and J ends lost 1 base and 3 bases respectively, with 10 bases between them. In germline, CDR1 is SGHDN, CDR2 FVKESK. TCRdb's copy holds only in-frame clones and misses some; the assay was immunoSEQ multiplex PCR. The sample lists some 150,000 clones; around 95% were seen once. This sequence joins TRBV14 and TRBJ1-3, with a weak D call TRBD1 (6 bases). This clonotype was sampled from an adult in good health. Sequenced here: peripheral blood, sampled on day 0 of AZD1222 vaccination. The CDR3 spells CASSQVWGLGNTIYF. DNA for the CDR3: TGTGCCAGCAGCCAAGTTTGGGGGCTTGGAAACACCATATATTTT.